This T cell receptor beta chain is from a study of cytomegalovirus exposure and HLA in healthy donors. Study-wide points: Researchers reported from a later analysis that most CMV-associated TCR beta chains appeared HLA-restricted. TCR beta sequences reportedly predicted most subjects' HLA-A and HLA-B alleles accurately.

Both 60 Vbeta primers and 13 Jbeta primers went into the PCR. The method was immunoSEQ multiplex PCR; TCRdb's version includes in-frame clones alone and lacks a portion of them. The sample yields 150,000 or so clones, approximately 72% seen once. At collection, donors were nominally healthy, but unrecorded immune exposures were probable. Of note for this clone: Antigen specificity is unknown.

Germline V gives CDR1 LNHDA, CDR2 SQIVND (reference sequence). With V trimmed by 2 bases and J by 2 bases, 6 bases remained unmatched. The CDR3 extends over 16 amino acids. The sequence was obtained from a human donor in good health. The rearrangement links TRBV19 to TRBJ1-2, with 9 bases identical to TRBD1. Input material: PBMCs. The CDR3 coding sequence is TGTGCCAGTAGTATATGGGGACAGGGAGAAAACTATGGCTACACCTTC. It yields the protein CASSIWGQGENYGYTF.